This TCR beta chain was sequenced in a study of beta chain features in type 1 diabetes. Study-level background: Taken together, all samples contributed 107,917,701 examined sorted cells.

Findings and limits, study-wide: Still unanswered here is whether HLA type influences TCRB rearrangement. VDJ junctions from type 1 diabetes patients carried fewer insertions and larger deletions. Shortening of TCRB CDR3s, moderate but significant, appeared in all four CD4+ subsets of Type 1 diabetes patients.

For this clone: Its antigen remains unknown.

Every bit of the isolated RNA underwent reverse transcription, so sequencing read expressed TCRB transcripts. Some clones are missing from TCRdb's copy, which holds only in-frame ones; the method was immunoSEQ multiplex PCR. The sample has fewer than 300,000 clones; roughly 22% are singletons. Germline-derived CDR1 and CDR2 are SGHTA and FQGNSA. V lost 5 bases and J lost 4; bases outside the gene matches: 13. The CDR3 runs 17 residues. The source is a woman between 40 and 50 years old with type 1 diabetes. Source material: naive CD4+ T cells from blood. V usage is TRBV7-2 and J usage is TRBJ2-3; TRBD2 matches at 9 bases. The CDR3 bases are TGTGCCAGCAGCGACACTAGCGGGCCCGGGGACGCAGATACGCAGTATTTT. This gives the protein CASSDTSGPGDADTQYF.